This T cell receptor beta chain was found in a study of blood T cell repertoires in COVID-19 (dated by TCRdb to about 2020). Study-level background: Samples from collaborators originated in the United States, Italy and Spain and spanned both the acute and convalescent phases of COVID-19. The material from the prospective study consisted of cDNA or gDNA derived from T cells, B-cell-depleted T cells, or PBMCs. The dataset comprised deeply sampled blood TCRbeta repertoires from subjects exposed to, actively infected with, or recovered from COVID-19. The repertoires were released in a freely available public database meant as a resource for research on the immune response to SARS-CoV-2. The samples were drawn from the first 160 participants of the ongoing ImmuneRACE study and from 1,254 subjects provided by 6 global collaborators. Nearly every sample came with metadata listing a de-identified subject ID, COVID-19 status, age in years and sex. Where HLA class I and class II types were available, the types were taken from metadata supplied by the sample provider, not from assay-based typing. The study at large found these results: How much clinical and demographic metadata was included differed by source and by participant, and the metadata was provided uncurated.

One collaborating source in Seattle enrolled patients while the patients were actively infected and followed the patients over time throughout the course of disease. The collaborating institutions used their own protocols to collect whole blood in K2EDTA tubes. For TCRbeta analysis, collaborator samples were shipped as frozen whole blood, as isolated PBMCs, or as DNA extracted from either sample type. From the cysteine up to the phenylalanine, the CDR3 has a length of 17 residues. The read is trimmed to its CDR3 DNA, 51 bases read in frame from base 1. Unmatched junction bases come to 8, with V trimmed by 3 bases and J by 0 bases. The germline V gene sets CDR1 to ENHRY and CDR2 to SYGVKD. Regarding this clone: The antigen it binds to is not known. The input lacks base qualities; no much larger clone sits a single base away.

The immunoSEQ Assay, a bias-controlled multiplex PCR, was used to amplify TCRbeta CDR3 regions from genomic DNA. The paper's data handling went like this. Within the assay, amplification of reference gene primers was used to estimate how many nucleated cells each sample contained. To quantify the absolute abundance of each unique TCRbeta CDR3 rearrangement, sequence reads were collapsed and filtered. For each sample, productive Simpson clonality was calculated by taking the square root of Simpson's diversity index across productive rearrangements. TCRdb re-hosts the immuneACCESS table, in-frame sequences only. Its copies lack some clones; in the studies checked, an unresolved V gene accounts for under half of them, and the cause for the rest is not known. From that table come the V and J calls and clone size; the DNA was used to work out D and trimming. Here the sample has 65,000 to 70,000 clones; 70% to 90% occur a single time. The ten largest clonotypes hold approximately 15% of the sample.

Recombination connected TRBV10-3 to TRBJ1-1; 9 central nucleotides agree with TRBD1. This clonotype was obtained from a man aged 40-55 years with COVID-19, enrolled during active disease. Sequenced sample: peripheral blood. CDR3 reads: CAISDPTGTGMNTEAFF. The bases are TGTGCCATCAGTGACCCTACCGGGACAGGGATGAACACTGAAGCTTTCTTT.